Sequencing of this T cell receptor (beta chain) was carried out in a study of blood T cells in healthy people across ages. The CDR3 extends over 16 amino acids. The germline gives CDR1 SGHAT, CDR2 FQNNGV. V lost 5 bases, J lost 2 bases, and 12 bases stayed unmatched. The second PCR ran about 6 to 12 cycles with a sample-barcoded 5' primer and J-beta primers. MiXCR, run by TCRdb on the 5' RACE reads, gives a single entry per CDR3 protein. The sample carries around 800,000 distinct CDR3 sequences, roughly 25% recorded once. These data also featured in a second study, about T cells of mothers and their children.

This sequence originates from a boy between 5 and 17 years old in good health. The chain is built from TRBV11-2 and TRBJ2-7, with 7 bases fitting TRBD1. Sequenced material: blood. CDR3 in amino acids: CASSLGQEPTTYEQYF. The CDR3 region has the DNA TGTGCCAGCAGCCTTGGACAGGAGCCCACGACCTACGAGCAGTACTTC. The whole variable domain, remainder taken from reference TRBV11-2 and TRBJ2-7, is EAGVAQSPRYKIIEKRQSVAFWCNPISGHATLYWYQQILGQGPKLLIQFQNNGVVDDSQLPKDRFSAERLKGVDSTLKIQPAKLEDSAVYLCASSLGQEPTTYEQYFGPGTRLTVT.